This T cell receptor (beta chain) was obtained from a study of T cells in Graves' hyperthyroidism and ophthalmopathy. General observations from the study: The authors' 13 V-J model separated ophthalmopathy from stable hyperthyroidism. Prediction of ophthalmopathy progression came a median approximately 6.6 months pre-onset.

Amplified regions were TCR beta CDR3 sequences from RNA transcripts. Using the HTBI primer set, a first-round RT-PCR was run on the TCR CDR3. TCRdb re-called the multiplex PCR reads through MiXCR, storing one row per CDR3 protein. The top ten clones hold about 43% of a sample with 500,000 to 600,000 distinct CDR3 sequences, 46% of them seen once. Trimming cost V 3 bases and J 2 bases, with 37 bases left between them. The germline CDR1 and CDR2 sequences are DFQATT and SNEGSKA (reference sequence). CDR3 length equals 22 residues. This clonotype was seen at least ten times. The antigen is unknown. The sequencing sample was made of peripheral blood or thyroid tissue (not recorded which). This receptor was taken from an adult woman with Graves' disease, either hyperthyroidism or ophthalmopathy (not recorded which). The rearrangement joins TRBV20-1 to TRBJ1-1; D is possibly TRBD1 (6 bases). DNA of the CDR3: TGCAGTGCTAGGTGGGGGTTTTCCCCCAGGGCAGCACAGGGTCAGGTAAACACTGAAGCTTTCTTT. Its translation is CSARWGFSPRAAQGQVNTEAFF.